The T cell receptor beta chain described here comes from a study of T cells in Graves' hyperthyroidism and ophthalmopathy. This clonotype turned up a few times. CDR3 length: 13 residues. The V end was cut by 5 bases, the J end by 4 bases, with 9 bases between. Graves' hyperthyroidism is called stable when ophthalmopathy does not progress within 18 months. Template material for amplifying TCR beta CDR3 regions consisted of RNA transcripts. With the HTBI primer set, the TCR CDR3 went through a first round of RT-PCR. TCRdb re-called the multiplex PCR reads with MiXCR, one entry per CDR3 protein. Of under 350,000 distinct CDR3 sequences listed, 15% to 20% are singletons.

Sequencing input: blood. The sequence was obtained from a woman in her forties or fifties with Graves' hyperthyroidism. The rearrangement uses TRBV12-3 or TRBV12-4 and TRBJ2-1; D is unresolved. In DNA form, the CDR3 reads TGTGCCAGCAGTGATACAGAATACAATGAGCAGTTCTTC. The encoded protein is CASSDTEYNEQFF.